Presented here are 23 T cell receptor beta chains from one specimen sequenced in a study of blood T cell repertoires in COVID-19. Using immunoSEQ multiplex PCR, the repertoire was profiled, and TCRdb retains in-frame clones only, with some absent. The repertoire includes fewer than 110,000 clones, approximately 81% of them detected once, and roughly 4.6% sits in the top ten. Specimen: peripheral blood. The receptors come from a human donor in a cohort sampled during active COVID-19.

This chain uses TRBV5-5 with TRBJ2-4; the match to TRBD1 covers 12 bases. This CDR3 is 16 amino acids long. V gave up 0 bases and J gave up 7 bases; unmatched junction bases: 5. CDR1 and CDR2 (germline): SGHKS, YYEKEE (reference sequence). The CDR3 bases are TGTGCCAGCAGCTTGGGGGACAGGGGGCCTGGGAACATTCAGTACTTC. Amino acids: CASSLGDRGPGNIQYF.

The J gene is TRBJ2-7, the V gene TRBV7-2; 9 bases fit TRBD2. The J segment lost 5 bases and the V segment lost 2 bases, leaving 4 bases of the junction unmatched. The CDR3 is 14 amino acids. Germline V CDR1 and CDR2: SGHTA, FQGNSA. DNA for the CDR3: TGTGCCAGCAGCTTACAGCGGGAGGTCCACGAGCAGTACTTC. Its translation: CASSLQREVHEQYF.

In this sample, this clone turned up once. V usage is TRBV7-9 and J usage is TRBJ1-2, with no clear D. This CDR3 comprises 15 residues. Trimming shortened V by 0 bases and J by 8 bases, and 16 bases separated the two germline ends. The germline V gene has CDR1 SEHNR and CDR2 FQNEAQ (reference sequence). The CDR3 here is CASSLAGSRDWGYTF. Written as DNA, the CDR3 is TGTGCCAGCAGCTTAGCGGGGTCACGGGATTGGGGCTACACCTTC.

The sample holds one count of this clone. This chain joins TRBV19 and TRBJ2-5, with TRBD2 matching 9 bases. The germline CDR1 and CDR2 sequences are LNHDA and SQIVND (reference sequence). The V gene end was trimmed by 6 bases and the J gene end by 1 base; junction bases not matched to a gene: 6. This CDR3 has 15 amino acids. The CDR3 DNA sequence: TGTGCCAGTAGCGGCGCTAGCGGGACCCAAGAGACCCAGTACTTC. This gives the protein CASSGASGTQETQYF.

The V gene is TRBV9, the J gene TRBJ1-5; 7 nucleotides line up with TRBD1. V shed 0 bases, J shed 5 bases, and the junction held 5 bases outside the gene matches. CDR3 size: 15 residues. Germline V lookup: CDR1 SGDLS, CDR2 YYNGEE. The CDR3 reads CASSVAIGGHQPQHF. CDR3 coding DNA: TGTGCCAGCAGCGTAGCTATAGGGGGCCATCAGCCCCAGCATTTT. Supplemented by reference TRBV9 and TRBJ1-5, the full variable domain reads DSGVTQTPKHLITATGQRVTLRCSPRSGDLSVYWYQQSLDQGLQFLIQYYNGEERAKGNILERFSAQQFPDLHSELNLSSLELGDSALYFCASSVAIGGHQPQHFGDGTRLSIL.

This clone has only a few counts. V is TRBV4-2 and J is TRBJ1-5; no reliable D call. The CDR3 is 17 residues long. V was clipped by 0 bases and J by 4 bases, with 16 bases between them. Germline CDR1 reads LGHNA; CDR2 reads YNFKEQ. CDR3 DNA: TGTGCCAGCAGCCAAGATCGTAGACTCCAAGGTAATCAGCCCCAGCATTTT. This encodes CASSQDRRLQGNQPQHF.

This chain links TRBV3-1 (or the pseudogene TRBV3-2) with TRBJ1-2, with 9 bases that match TRBD1. The V and J ends lost 4 bases and 8 bases, in that order; junction bases with no gene match: 14. The CDR3 has 16 amino acids. Looked up from germline, CDR1 is LGHDT and CDR2 is YNNKEL (reference sequence). In nucleotides, the CDR3 is TGTGCCAGCAGCCCCGGGACAGGGTTCAAAGGGTCCGGCTACACCTTC. Translating it yields CASSPGTGFKGSGYTF.

The chain is built from TRBV7-3 and TRBJ2-1; TRBD2 agrees at 10 bases. Germline-derived CDR1 and CDR2 are SGHTA and FQGTGA. V shed 5 bases, J shed 4 bases, and the junction held 5 bases outside the gene matches. The CDR3 has 15 amino acids. CDR3 sequence (DNA): TGTGCCAGCAGCCGGGGACTAGCGAGATACAATGAGCAGTTCTTC. Its translation is CASSRGLARYNEQFF. Using reference TRBV7-3 and TRBJ2-1 for the parts outside the CDR3, the full variable domain is GAGVSQTPSNKVTEKGKYVELRCDPISGHTALYWYRQSLGQGPEFLIYFQGTGAADDSGLPNDRFFAVRPEGSVSTLKIQRTERGDSAVYLCASSRGLARYNEQFFGPGTRLTVL.

The chain is built from TRBV18 and TRBJ2-2; maybe TRBD1 (5 bases). The V and J ends lost 6 bases and 1 base respectively, with 9 bases between them. The germline V gene encodes CDR1 KGHSH and CDR2 LQKENI. This CDR3 comprises 14 residues. CDR3: CASSRGQNTGELFF. CDR3 sequence (DNA): TGTGCCAGCTCCCGAGGACAGAACACCGGGGAGCTGTTTTTT.

The V and J genes are TRBV30 and TRBJ2-3; 10 bases map to TRBD2. CDR3 size: 18 residues. The germline V gene encodes CDR1 GTSNPN and CDR2 SVGIG (reference sequence). J gave up 7 bases and V 4 bases, and 20 bases lay outside the gene matches. The CDR3 DNA is TGTGCCTGGACCCCGGTGGGACTAGCGCTCCGCCTCACGCATACGCAGTATTTT. It is translated as CAWTPVGLALRLTHTQYF.

The V and J genes are TRBV5-1 and TRBJ2-6, with 8 bases identical to TRBD1. The V gene end was trimmed by 4 bases and the J gene end by 2 bases; junction bases not matched to a gene: 8. Germline V gene data show CDR1 as SGHRS and CDR2 as YFSETQ. The CDR3 contains 17 residues. CDR3 region: CASSPDGQGTGANVLTF. CDR3 coding DNA: TGCGCCAGCAGCCCGGATGGACAGGGAACTGGGGCCAACGTCCTGACTTTC.

The table lists this clone with a few counts. The J gene is TRBJ1-2, the V gene TRBV5-1, with a tentative D call TRBD1 (6 bases). Trimming removed 1 base from V and 4 bases from J, with 17 bases in between. Per the germline V gene, CDR1 is SGHRS and CDR2 is YFSETQ. This CDR3 is 16 amino acids long. The CDR3 DNA sequence: TGCGCCAGCAGCTTGACAGGGCCCCCAGTTAGCTATGGCTACACCTTC. Translation: CASSLTGPPVSYGYTF.

V usage is TRBV28 and J usage is TRBJ2-1, with 11 bases matching TRBD2. J lost 9 bases, V lost 8 bases, and 12 bases had no gene match. The CDR3 runs 15 residues. The germline gives CDR1 MDHEN, CDR2 SYDVKM. CDR3 sequence: CASGSRLAGRVEQFF. In DNA, the CDR3 is TGTGCCAGCGGATCCCGACTAGCGGGAAGGGTTGAGCAGTTCTTC.

The gene calls are TRBV28 and TRBJ2-7, with D possibly being TRBD2 (6 bases). This CDR3 region has 15 residues. Germline loops: CDR1 MDHEN, CDR2 SYDVKM. V lost 5 bases and J 5 bases, leaving 19 bases between the germline ends. The CDR3 DNA sequence: TGTGCCAGCAGTGCCTGGAGGGGAGAGTCGAACGAGCAGTACTTC. Protein product: CASSAWRGESNEQYF.

The V gene is TRBV9, the J gene TRBJ1-6, with 9 bases matching TRBD1. The length of the CDR3 is 16 residues. Germline V CDR1 and CDR2: SGDLS, YYNGEE. Unmatched junction bases numbered 7, after V lost 0 bases and J lost 9 bases. The CDR3 region is CASSVAGQGSSSPLHF. CDR3 DNA: TGTGCCAGCAGCGTAGCGGGACAGGGCTCCAGTTCACCCCTCCACTTT.

The chain is built from TRBV19 and TRBJ2-1, with 9 bases fitting TRBD2. The CDR3 runs to 18 residues. Germline V CDR1 and CDR2: LNHDA, SQIVND (reference sequence). Trimming at V came to 2 bases and at J to 2 bases, leaving 10 bases not matched to a gene. As DNA, the CDR3 is TGTGCCAGTAGTATATCCCCTCACGGCGGGGGGGCCTACAATGAGCAGTTCTTC. Amino acids: CASSISPHGGGAYNEQFF.

The rearrangement uses TRBV27 and TRBJ1-1; maybe TRBD1 (6 bases). Germline lookup yields CDR1 MNHEY and CDR2 SMNVEV (reference sequence). The CDR3 sequence is 13 residues long. V was trimmed by 6 bases and J by 4 bases, leaving 12 bases between them. This CDR3 is CASRLTGITEAFF. In DNA form, the CDR3 reads TGTGCCAGCAGGCTCACAGGGATCACTGAAGCTTTCTTT.

This rearrangement joins TRBV2 to TRBJ2-5, with 12 nucleotides matching TRBD1. Germline V gene data show CDR1 as SNHLY and CDR2 as FYNNEI. The length of the CDR3 is 14 residues. V shed 6 bases and J 4 bases; nucleotides not matched to a gene: 3. CDR3 DNA sequence: TGTGCCAGCAGGGGACAGGGGGCTGTAGAGACCCAGTACTTC. Residues: CASRGQGAVETQYF.

This clone was recorded a few times. The chain combines TRBV10-3 with TRBJ2-5; D is uncertain. V was shortened by 1 base and J by 0 bases, with 12 bases between the two germline ends. From germline, CDR1 is ENHRY and CDR2 SYGVKD. This CDR3 is 16 amino acids long. The CDR3 here is CAISEFGGAYQETQYF. CDR3 nucleotides: TGTGCCATCAGTGAGTTCGGCGGAGCGTACCAAGAGACCCAGTACTTC.

This clone was seen a handful of times. This sequence joins TRBV7-9 and TRBJ1-3; D unclear. This CDR3 spans 13 amino acids. The V and J ends lost 1 base and 8 bases respectively, with 9 bases between them. Per germline, CDR1 SEHNR and CDR2 FQNEAQ (reference sequence). CDR3 amino acids: CASSLGGVDTIYF. CDR3 sequence (DNA): TGTGCCAGCAGCTTAGGGGGAGTGGACACCATATATTTT. Complete variable domain (other parts from reference TRBV7-9 and TRBJ1-3): DTGVSQNPRHKITKRGQNVTFRCDPISEHNRLYWYRQTLGQGPEFLTYFQNEAQLEKSRLLSDRFSAERPKGSFSTLEIQRTEQGDSAMYLCASSLGGVDTIYFGEGSWLTVV.

J is TRBJ1-1 and V is TRBV10-3; D is ambiguous. The CDR3 spans 12 residues. Trimming pared 6 bases from V and 5 bases from J, leaving 10 bases between. Germline V gives CDR1 ENHRY, CDR2 SYGVKD. CDR3 sequence: CAISPSGTEAFF. In DNA form, the CDR3 reads TGTGCCATCAGCCCCTCGGGGACTGAAGCTTTCTTT.

The J gene is TRBJ2-4, the V gene TRBV7-2; D gene uncertain. This CDR3 comprises 14 residues. Trimming took off 2 bases at V and 3 bases at J, with 8 bases between the two ends. CDR1 is SGHTA and CDR2 is FQGNSA in the germline V gene. CDR3 in DNA: TGTGCCAGCAGCTTATTACAGAGCAAAAACATTCAGTACTTC. Translating gives CASSLLQSKNIQYF.

The rearrangement links TRBV27 to TRBJ2-1; D gene unclear. Germline V lookup: CDR1 MNHEY, CDR2 SMNVEV (reference sequence). Between the trimmed V and J ends, which lost 4 bases and 0 bases, there was a span of 10 bases. This CDR3 region has 15 residues. CDR3 in amino acids: CASSWKPSSYNEQFF. The CDR3 coding sequence is TGTGCCAGCAGTTGGAAGCCTAGCTCCTACAATGAGCAGTTCTTC.